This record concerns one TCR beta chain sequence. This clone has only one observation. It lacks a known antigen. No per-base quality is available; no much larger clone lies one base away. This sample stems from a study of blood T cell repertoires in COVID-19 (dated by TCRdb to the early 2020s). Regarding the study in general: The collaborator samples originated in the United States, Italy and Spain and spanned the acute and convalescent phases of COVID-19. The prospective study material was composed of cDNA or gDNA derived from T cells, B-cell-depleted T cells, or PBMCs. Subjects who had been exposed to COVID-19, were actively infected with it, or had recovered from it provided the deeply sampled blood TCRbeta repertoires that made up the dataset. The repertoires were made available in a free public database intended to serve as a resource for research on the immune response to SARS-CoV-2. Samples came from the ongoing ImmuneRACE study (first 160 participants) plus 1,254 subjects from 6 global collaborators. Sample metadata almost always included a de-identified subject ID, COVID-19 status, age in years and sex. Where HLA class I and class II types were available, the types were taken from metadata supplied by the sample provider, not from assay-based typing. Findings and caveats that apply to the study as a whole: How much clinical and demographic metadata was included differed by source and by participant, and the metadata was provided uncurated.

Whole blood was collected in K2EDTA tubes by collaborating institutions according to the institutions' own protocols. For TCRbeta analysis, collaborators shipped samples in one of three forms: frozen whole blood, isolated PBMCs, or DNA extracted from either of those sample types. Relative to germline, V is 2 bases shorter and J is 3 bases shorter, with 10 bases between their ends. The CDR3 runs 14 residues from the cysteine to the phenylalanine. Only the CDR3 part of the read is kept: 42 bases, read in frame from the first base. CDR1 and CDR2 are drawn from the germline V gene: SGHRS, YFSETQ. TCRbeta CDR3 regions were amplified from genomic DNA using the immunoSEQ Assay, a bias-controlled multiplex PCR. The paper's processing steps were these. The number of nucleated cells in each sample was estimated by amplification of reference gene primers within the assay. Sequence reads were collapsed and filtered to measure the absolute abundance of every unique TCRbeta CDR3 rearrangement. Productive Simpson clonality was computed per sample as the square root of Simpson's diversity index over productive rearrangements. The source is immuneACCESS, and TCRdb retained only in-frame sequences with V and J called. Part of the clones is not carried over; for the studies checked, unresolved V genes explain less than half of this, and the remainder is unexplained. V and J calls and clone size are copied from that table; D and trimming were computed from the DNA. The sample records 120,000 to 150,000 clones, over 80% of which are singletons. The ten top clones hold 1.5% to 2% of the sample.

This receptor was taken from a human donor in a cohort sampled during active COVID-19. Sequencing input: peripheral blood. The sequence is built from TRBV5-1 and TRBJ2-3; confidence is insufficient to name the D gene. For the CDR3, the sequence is CASSLLLDTDTQYF. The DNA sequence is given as TGCGCCAGCAGCTTACTGCTAGATACAGATACGCAGTATTTT.